The entry below describes one T cell receptor beta chain. The entry originates in a study of shared clonotypes between healthy human individuals. Data came from immunoSEQ multiplex PCR; TCRdb stores just in-frame clones and leaves some out. This sample has roughly 1.5 million clones, with around 98% found just once. Germline V gene lookup returns CDR1 SGHRS and CDR2 YFSETQ. The CDR3 spans 17 residues. V was pared by 4 bases and J by 2 bases, with 6 bases of the junction left unmatched. CD4+ cells yielded CD45RA+ naive and CD45RA-negative memory subsets. The sequenced sample consisted of naive CD4+ T cells sorted from blood. Subset in this sample: CD45RA+ positively selected. The rearrangement links TRBV5-1 to TRBJ2-1; TRBD2 matches at 13 bases. This TCR was sampled from a man aged 25-45 years in good health. The CDR3 spells CASSGTTSGRAYNEQFF. Written as DNA, the CDR3 is TGCGCCAGCAGCGGGACTACTAGCGGGAGGGCCTACAATGAGCAGTTCTTC.